Listed here are 30 T cell receptor beta chains from one sample, sequenced in a study of long-term antiretroviral therapy in people with HIV. Samples were assayed with immunoSEQ v3.0 at survey level. Assay used: immunoSEQ multiplex PCR; TCRdb lists only in-frame clones, some missing. The data hold tens of thousands of clones, with roughly 82% observed a single time. This specimen consisted of unsorted PBMCs, obtained 1.1 years before starting antiretroviral therapy. Source of these receptors: a woman aged 25 to 39 with HIV.

This clone was counted between two and nine times. The gene calls are TRBV30 and TRBJ1-6; perhaps TRBD1 as D (6 bases). Germline-derived CDR1 and CDR2 are GTSNPN and SVGIG (reference sequence). This CDR3 is built from 14 residues. V lost 4 bases, J lost 15 bases, and 22 bases lay in between. DNA of the CDR3: TGTGCCTGGACTTCCCAGGGGACTCGCAGGGACCTCCACTTT. Its protein is CAWTSQGTRRDLHF. Complete variable domain (other parts from reference TRBV30 and TRBJ1-6): SQTIHQWPATLVQPVGSPLSLECTVEGTSNPNLYWYRQAAGRGLQLLFYSVGIGQISSEVPQNLSASRPQDRQFILSSKKLLLSDSGFYLCAWTSQGTRRDLHFGNGTRLTVT.

The J gene is TRBJ2-4, the V gene TRBV2; D perhaps matches TRBD1 (5 bases). Germline CDR1 and CDR2: SNHLY and FYNNEI. V lost 8 bases, J lost 5 bases, and 10 bases lay in between. This CDR3 has 12 residues. CDR3 DNA: TGTGCCAGCCTGTCAGGGCAAAACATTCAGTACTTC. It is translated as CASLSGQNIQYF.

In nucleotides, the CDR3 is TGTGCCAGCAGCTTAGAGGCAGGGGCGAGCTACACCTTC. Residues: CASSLEAGASYTF. The chain joins TRBV7-9 to TRBJ1-2, with D perhaps matching TRBD1 (6 bases). This CDR3 comprises 13 residues. Germline assignment: CDR1 SEHNR and CDR2 FQNEAQ (reference sequence). Trimming took 1 base from V and 9 from J, leaving 12 bases between them.

Here the CDR3 reads CSVQKGQGNSPLHF. CDR3 sequence (DNA): TGCAGCGTCCAAAAAGGACAGGGGAATTCACCCCTCCACTTT. The chain employs TRBV29-1 and TRBJ1-6; 9 bases fit TRBD1. Trimming at V came to 6 bases and at J to 7 bases, leaving 7 bases not matched to a gene. Germline lookup yields CDR1 SQVTM and CDR2 ANQGSEA. The CDR3 runs to 14 residues.

The rearrangement links TRBV9 to TRBJ2-2; D is undetermined. CDR1 and CDR2 from the germline V gene are SGDLS and YYNGEE. With 2 bases removed from V and 4 bases from J, the gap between germline ends came to 9 bases. The CDR3 length is 14 residues. The CDR3 DNA reads TGTGCCAGCAGCGTGCAGAGGTCCACCGGGGAGCTGTTTTTT. It encodes CASSVQRSTGELFF. Using reference TRBV9 and TRBJ2-2 for the parts outside the CDR3, the full variable domain is DSGVTQTPKHLITATGQRVTLRCSPRSGDLSVYWYQQSLDQGLQFLIQYYNGEERAKGNILERFSAQQFPDLHSELNLSSLELGDSALYFCASSVQRSTGELFFGEGSRLTVL.

This clone was picked up a small number of times. This sequence joins TRBV27 and TRBJ1-6, with D tentatively TRBD1 (6 bases). This CDR3 spans 13 amino acids. Germline lookup yields CDR1 MNHEY and CDR2 SMNVEV (reference sequence). V lost 6 bases and J 9 bases, leaving 12 bases between the germline ends. This chain's CDR3 is CASSTGKSSPLHF. Here the CDR3 DNA reads TGTGCCAGCAGCACAGGGAAGAGTTCACCCCTCCACTTT.

V gene TRBV6-1 combines with J gene TRBJ1-2, with D possibly matching TRBD1 (5 bases). Per germline, CDR1 MNHNS and CDR2 SASEGT. Trimming took 4 bases from V and 4 from J, leaving 16 bases between them. The CDR3 contains 15 residues. The CDR3 region is CASSVTIDSPYGYTF. CDR3 coding DNA: TGTGCCAGCAGTGTTACGATCGACAGCCCCTATGGCTACACCTTC.

The rearrangement uses TRBV9 and TRBJ1-5; 8 nucleotides agree with TRBD1. Losses at the gene ends were 2 bases for V and 11 bases for J; bases not matched to a gene: 12. The CDR3 is 15 residues long. Germline loops: CDR1 SGDLS, CDR2 YYNGEE. CDR3 DNA: TGTGCCAGCAGCGTCGGACAGGGAGGTTTCGCGGCCCAGCATTTT. This translates into CASSVGQGGFAAQHF.

The chain employs TRBV27 and TRBJ2-4; possibly TRBD2 for D (6 bases). The CDR3 is made up of 14 amino acids. Germline values: CDR1 MNHEY, CDR2 SMNVEV (reference sequence). Trimming took 3 bases from V and 2 from J, leaving 8 bases between them. CDR3 residues: CASSFAGTKNIQYF. CDR3 nucleotide sequence: TGTGCCAGCAGTTTCGCGGGAACCAAAAACATTCAGTACTTC.

The chain links TRBV9 to TRBJ1-3; perhaps TRBD1 as D (6 bases). Trimming removed 4 bases from V and 0 bases from J, with 11 bases in between. The CDR3 runs 15 residues. The germline gives CDR1 SGDLS, CDR2 YYNGEE. The CDR3 DNA is TGTGCCAGCAGCACAACAGGGATCTCTGGAAACACCATATATTTT. Encoded protein: CASSTTGISGNTIYF.

This chain connects TRBV2 to TRBJ1-1, with D maybe TRBD1 (5 bases). The CDR3 runs 14 residues. CDR1 and CDR2 from the germline V gene are SNHLY and FYNNEI. Deletions cut 3 bases from V and 11 bases from J, with 19 bases between. DNA for the CDR3: TGTGCCAGCAGTGACCCCCTCCATTACCGGGGGGCTTTCTTT. Translated: CASSDPLHYRGAFF. Using reference TRBV2 and TRBJ1-1 for the parts outside the CDR3, the full variable domain is EPEVTQTPSHQVTQMGQEVILRCVPISNHLYFYWYRQILGQKVEFLVSFYNNEISEKSEIFDDQFSVERPDGSNFTLKIRSTKLEDSAMYFCASSDPLHYRGAFFGQGTRLTVV.

This rearrangement joins TRBV5-4 to TRBJ1-2; 7 bases are a match to TRBD1. Germline-derived CDR1 and CDR2 are SGHNT and YYREEE (reference sequence). V lost 4 bases and J lost 7; bases outside the gene matches: 7. This CDR3 region has 13 residues. The CDR3: CASSLQGSFGYTF. CDR3 coding DNA: TGTGCCAGCAGCCTACAGGGGAGCTTTGGCTACACCTTC.

CDR3 loop: CASSLLPGDDTQYF. For the CDR3, the DNA is TGTGCCAGCAGCCTTCTTCCAGGGGATGATACGCAGTATTTT. The chain is built from TRBV5-6 and TRBJ2-3; TRBD1 might be the D (6 bases). Germline V gene lookup returns CDR1 SGHDT and CDR2 YYEEEE. The CDR3 extends over 14 amino acids. Trimming shortened V by 4 bases and J by 6 bases, and 15 bases separated the two germline ends.

This chain connects TRBV29-1 to TRBJ1-1, with D perhaps TRBD1 (5 bases). Trimming removed 4 bases at V and 1 base at J, with 7 bases between. This CDR3 comprises 12 residues. The germline CDR1 and CDR2 sequences are SQVTM and ANQGSEA. The CDR3: CSVGQSNTEAFF. Here the CDR3 DNA reads TGCAGCGTTGGACAGTCGAACACTGAAGCTTTCTTT. Full variable domain (remainder filled in from reference TRBV29-1 and TRBJ1-1): SAVISQKPSRDICQRGTSLTIQCQVDSQVTMMFWYRQQPGQSLTLIATANQGSEATYESGFVIDKFPISRPNLTFSTLTVSNMSPEDSSIYLCSVGQSNTEAFFGQGTRLTVV.

The chain combines TRBV9 with TRBJ1-3; TRBD1 agrees at 10 bases. The V gene's germline CDR1 is SGDLS and CDR2 YYNGEE. Trimming removed 3 bases from V and 4 bases from J; junction bases left unmatched: 4. The CDR3 loop spans 15 amino acids. This CDR3 reads CASSAGQGEGNTIYF. The CDR3 DNA reads as TGTGCCAGCAGCGCCGGACAGGGGGAGGGAAACACCATATATTTT.

The V call is TRBV19, the J call TRBJ1-2, with 10 positions matching TRBD1. The CDR3 spans 14 residues. Germline assignment: CDR1 LNHDA and CDR2 SQIVND (reference sequence). Trimming removed 5 bases from V and 3 bases from J; junction bases left unmatched: 3. The CDR3 here is CASSVDRGDYGYTF. CDR3 coding DNA: TGTGCCAGTAGTGTGGACAGGGGGGACTATGGCTACACCTTC. The variable domain in full, completed from reference TRBV19 and TRBJ1-2, reads DGGITQSPKYLFRKEGQNVTLSCEQNLNHDAMYWYRQDPGQGLRLIYYSQIVNDFQKGDIAEGYSVSREKKESFPLTVTSAQKNPTAFYLCASSVDRGDYGYTFGSGTRLTVV.

DNA of the CDR3: TGTGCCAGCAGTGATGGGGCAGCTCGGAGCACTGAAGCTTTCTTT. Translation gives CASSDGAARSTEAFF. The V and J genes are TRBV6-1 and TRBJ1-1; D may be TRBD1 (5 bases). In germline, CDR1 is MNHNS, CDR2 SASEGT. CDR3 length: 15 amino acids. V was pared by 3 bases and J by 4 bases, with 15 bases between.

The rearrangement links TRBV9 to TRBJ1-4, with a weak D call TRBD1 (5 bases). From germline, CDR1 is SGDLS and CDR2 YYNGEE. The ends were cut back, 3 bases at V and 3 bases at J, with 12 bases in the middle. CDR3 length: 15 amino acids. The CDR3 DNA sequence: TGTGCCAGCAGCGCCGCAGGGTTCGCTAATGAAAAACTGTTTTTT. Amino acids: CASSAAGFANEKLFF.

V gene TRBV11-1 combines with J gene TRBJ1-1, with D perhaps TRBD1 (5 bases). This CDR3 region has 12 residues. Trimming removed 1 base from V and 10 bases from J, with 10 bases in between. CDR1 is SGHAT, CDR2 FQDESV, per germline (reference sequence). The CDR3 is CASSLEGAGAFF. The DNA of the CDR3 is TGTGCCAGCAGCTTAGAAGGGGCTGGAGCTTTCTTT.

This chain uses TRBV5-6 with TRBJ1-2; D is possibly TRBD1 (5 bases). The germline gives CDR1 SGHDT, CDR2 YYEEEE. The CDR3 sequence is 15 residues long. V was pared by 0 bases and J by 4 bases, with 13 bases between. CDR3: CASSLAGGYSYGYTF. CDR3 in DNA: TGTGCCAGCAGCTTGGCCGGGGGGTACTCCTATGGCTACACCTTC.

The chain has TRBV5-5 and TRBJ2-7; perhaps D is TRBD1 or TRBD2 (6 bases each). The CDR3 runs 15 residues. The V end lost 1 base, the J end lost 2 bases, and 13 bases lay between the germline ends. Germline CDR1 is SGHKS and CDR2 is YYEKEE (reference sequence). The CDR3, as DNA: TGTGCCAGCAGCTTGACAGGGACTTCAGCCTACGAGCAGTACTTC. This sequence encodes CASSLTGTSAYEQYF. Drawing the rest from reference TRBV5-5 and TRBJ2-7, the complete variable domain is DAGVTQSPTHLIKTRGQQVTLRCSPISGHKSVSWYQQVLGQGPQFIFQYYEKEERGRGNFPDRFSARQFPNYSSELNVNALLLGDSALYLCASSLTGTSAYEQYFGPGTRLTVT.

The chain joins TRBV29-1 to TRBJ1-3; possibly TRBD1 for D (6 bases). Per germline, CDR1 SQVTM and CDR2 ANQGSEA. Trimming cost V 8 bases and J 2 bases, with 13 bases left between them. This CDR3 has 13 amino acids. CDR3 sequence reads: CSITGTPGNTIYF. CDR3 nucleotide sequence: TGCAGCATAACAGGGACCCCTGGAAACACCATATATTTT.

The chain employs TRBV30 and TRBJ1-5; weak D call: TRBD1 (6 bases). V was shortened by 1 base and J by 3 bases, with 7 bases between the two germline ends. Looked up from germline, CDR1 is GTSNPN and CDR2 is SVGIG (reference sequence). This CDR3 is 13 amino acids long. The DNA of the CDR3 is TGTGCCTGGAGTGCGGGGGCCAATCAGCCCCAGCATTTT. This translates into CAWSAGANQPQHF.

This chain links TRBV19 with TRBJ1-5, with D unresolved. Trimming took 6 bases from V and 3 from J, leaving 15 bases between them. The CDR3 extends over 15 amino acids. Germline V gene data show CDR1 as LNHDA and CDR2 as SQIVND (reference sequence). This chain's CDR3 is CASSQVLGYNQPQHF. As DNA, the CDR3 is TGTGCCAGTAGCCAAGTTTTGGGGTACAATCAGCCCCAGCATTTT.

V and J are TRBV5-1 and TRBJ2-2, with D unresolved. V lost 7 bases to trimming and J lost 3 bases, with 13 bases between them. The CDR3 spans 14 residues. Germline CDR1 is SGHRS and CDR2 is YFSETQ. The CDR3 DNA reads TGCGCCAGCCGAACGGGCCCAGACACCGGGGAGCTGTTTTTT. Its translation is CASRTGPDTGELFF.

The chain links TRBV2 to TRBJ1-4, with D unclear. V was shortened by 2 bases and J by 4 bases, with 17 bases between the two germline ends. The germline CDR1 and CDR2 sequences are SNHLY and FYNNEI. CDR3 length: 17 amino acids. The CDR3 nucleotides read TGTGCCAGCAGTGAACGAGGAGGCGAAAGTGATAATGAAAAACTGTTTTTT. Translating it yields CASSERGGESDNEKLFF.

The CDR3 coding sequence is TGTGCCAGCAACAGAAGGTTCCTTCAGCCCCAGCATTTT. Protein product: CASNRRFLQPQHF. This chain connects TRBV28 to TRBJ1-5; no firm D call. The CDR3 is made up of 13 amino acids. Germline-derived CDR1 and CDR2 are MDHEN and SYDVKM. V was cut by 7 bases and J by 6 bases, with 13 bases left in between.

This clone was seen once. CDR3 region: CASSATGAGPGELFF. CDR3 nucleotides: TGCGCCAGCAGCGCTACCGGGGCCGGCCCCGGGGAGCTGTTTTTT. This sequence joins TRBV5-1 and TRBJ2-2; TRBD1 or TRBD2 may be the D gene (5 bases each). In germline, CDR1 is SGHRS, CDR2 YFSETQ. The ends were cut back, 4 bases at V and 6 bases at J, with 16 bases in the middle. The CDR3 contains 15 residues.

The J gene is TRBJ2-5, the V gene TRBV18, with TRBD1 as a possible D gene (6 bases). V lost 4 bases and J 5 bases, leaving 23 bases between the germline ends. This CDR3 has 17 amino acids. Germline CDR1 KGHSH, CDR2 LQKENI. CDR3 residues: CASSHRDTHPDMETQYF. CDR3 nucleotides: TGTGCCAGCTCACACCGGGACACTCACCCGGATATGGAGACCCAGTACTTC.

The chain combines TRBV6-6 with TRBJ2-5, with D perhaps given as TRBD1 or TRBD2 (6 bases each). Trimming pared 5 bases from V and 2 bases from J, leaving 18 bases between. This CDR3 comprises 16 residues. Germline V lookup: CDR1 MNHNY, CDR2 SVGAGI (reference sequence). The CDR3 sequence: CASSPGGRGKQETQYF. Written as DNA, the CDR3 is TGTGCCAGCAGTCCTGGGGGGCGCGGGAAGCAAGAGACCCAGTACTTC.